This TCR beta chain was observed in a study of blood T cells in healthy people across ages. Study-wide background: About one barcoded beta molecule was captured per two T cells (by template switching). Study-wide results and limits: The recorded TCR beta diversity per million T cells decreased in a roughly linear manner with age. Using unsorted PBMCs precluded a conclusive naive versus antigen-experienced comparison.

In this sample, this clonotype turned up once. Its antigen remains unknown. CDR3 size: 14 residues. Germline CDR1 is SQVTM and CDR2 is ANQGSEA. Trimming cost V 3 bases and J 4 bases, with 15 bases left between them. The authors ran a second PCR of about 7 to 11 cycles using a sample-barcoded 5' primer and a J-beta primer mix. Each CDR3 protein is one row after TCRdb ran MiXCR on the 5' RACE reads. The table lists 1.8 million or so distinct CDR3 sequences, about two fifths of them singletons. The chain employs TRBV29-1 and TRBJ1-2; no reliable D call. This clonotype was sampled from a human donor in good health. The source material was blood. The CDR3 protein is CSVDWPSTSYGYTF. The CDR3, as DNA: TGCAGCGTTGATTGGCCTTCGACCAGCTATGGCTACACCTTC.